This T cell receptor beta chain was captured in a study of control samples from healthy donors and cancer patients. The ends were cut back, 7 bases at V and 5 bases at J, with 18 bases in the middle. This CDR3 has 15 amino acids. Profiled with immunoSEQ multiplex PCR; TCRdb holds only in-frame clones, not every one. The data hold more than 70,000 clones, with roughly 92% observed a single time. The sample comprised blood. The chain combines TRBV23-1 with TRBJ1-3; perhaps TRBD1 as D (5 bases). TRBV23-1 belongs to the ORF category, with a function that is uncertain. The clonotype comes from a woman aged 30 to 39 in good health. This chain's CDR3 is CASTQRGLSRNTIYF. The CDR3 DNA reads as TGCGCCAGCACCCAAAGGGGTTTAAGTCGAAACACCATATATTTT.